This T cell receptor (beta chain) originates from a study of Ad26.COV2.S vaccination and SARS-CoV-2 variants. Study-wide background: Recipients of Ad26.COV2.S got it intramuscularly, once or twice 56 days apart.

Sample treatment: roughly 20 received Ad26.COV2.S at low or high dose, single or two shots; roughly 5 received placebo; per-sample allocation not given. Samples came from day 63 after the first vaccine or placebo injection. TCRdb's table, derived via immunoSEQ multiplex PCR, lists solely in-frame clones and lacks some. The sample yields 350,000 to 500,000 clones, less than 95% seen once. The CDR3 is 14 amino acids. The germline V gene has CDR1 SNHLY and CDR2 FYNNEI. Trimming removed 1 base from V and 3 bases from J, with 10 bases in between. The V and J genes are TRBV2 and TRBJ2-7, with a possible D match to TRBD2 (6 bases). The receptor's source is a person between 18 and 60 years old who received the Ad26.COV2.S COVID-19 vaccine or a placebo. The sample consisted of peripheral blood, taken in a trial of Ad26.COV2.S vaccine versus placebo. As DNA, the CDR3 is TGTGCCAGCAGTGAAGAGGGAGGAGGCTACGAGCAGTACTTC. Encoded protein: CASSEEGGGYEQYF.